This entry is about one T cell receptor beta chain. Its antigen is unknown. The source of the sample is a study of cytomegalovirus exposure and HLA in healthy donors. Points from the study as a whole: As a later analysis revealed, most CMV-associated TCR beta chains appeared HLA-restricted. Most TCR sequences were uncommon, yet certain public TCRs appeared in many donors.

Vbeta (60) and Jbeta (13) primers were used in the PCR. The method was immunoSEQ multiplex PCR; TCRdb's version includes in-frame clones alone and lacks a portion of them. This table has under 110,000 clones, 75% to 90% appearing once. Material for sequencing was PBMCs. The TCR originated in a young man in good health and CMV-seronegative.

The chain's CDR3 is CASRLGGSYEQYF. CDR3 sequence (DNA): TGTGCCAGCAGGTTGGGGGGGTCCTACGAGCAGTACTTC. This chain connects TRBV27 to TRBJ2-7; 7 bases agree with TRBD2. Germline V gives CDR1 MNHEY, CDR2 SMNVEV (reference sequence). CDR3 size: 13 residues. With 6 bases clipped from V and 1 base from J, the junction kept 3 bases outside the gene matches.